This TCR beta chain was documented in a study of early T cells in non-severe SARS-CoV-2 infection. Study information: Bulk RNA taken from unsorted whole blood was sequenced, leaving chains unpaired.

As part of library construction, unique molecular identifiers were attached to individual cDNA molecules. TCRdb ran MiXCR on the 5' RACE reads and lists one entry per CDR3 protein. The data show some 80,000 distinct CDR3 sequences, less than 15% seen once. This clonotype occurred many times. Trimming cost V 7 bases and J 0 bases, with 12 bases left between them. This CDR3 comprises 14 residues. Per the germline V gene, CDR1 is SQVTM and CDR2 is ANQGSEA. Material: whole blood. The chain uses TRBV29-1 and TRBJ1-4; TRBD1 might be the D (6 bases). The TCR comes from an adult who was a healthcare worker with PCR-confirmed SARS-CoV-2 infection or an uninfected control (not recorded which). CDR3 sequence: CSATDSSTNEKLFF. CDR3 nucleotides: TGCAGCGCCACGGACAGCTCAACTAATGAAAAACTGTTTTTT.